This is a list of T cell receptor beta chains from one sample in a study of PD-1 blockade in mismatch repair-deficient tumors. Here immunoSEQ multiplex PCR was the method, and the copy in TCRdb shows in-frame clones only, minus some. The sample carries some 4,000 clones, 78% recorded once. The starting material was primary tumor tissue, obtained from a patient treated with pembrolizumab. These receptors all stem from an adult with mismatch repair-deficient cancer. CDR3s include the opening cysteine and the closing phenylalanine or tryptophan. The D gene is left open where the match is weak. Rows may omit the clone size; those that give it use once, few, many or a size class.

v_call	d_call	j_call	clone_size	cdr3_nt	cdr3_aa
TRBV15	-	TRBJ1-1	once	TGTGCCACCAGCAGAGAAAAGGGAATGCAGGGTGCTGAAGCTTTCTTT	CATSREKGMQGAEAFF
TRBV4-2	-	TRBJ2-7	-	TGTGCCAGCAGCCAAGAATCCGGTAGCCACTCCTACGAGCAGTACTTC	CASSQESGSHSYEQYF
TRBV6-5	-	TRBJ2-5	-	TGTGCCAGCAGTTGGCAGGACCAAGAGACCCAGTACTTC	CASSWQDQETQYF
TRBV4-2	TRBD1	TRBJ2-7	-	TGTGCCAGCAGCCTCCTTGACAGGGTCTACGAGCAGTACTTC	CASSLLDRVYEQYF
TRBV10-1	-	TRBJ2-1	-	TGCGCCAGCAGTGATCCAGGGCGGAATGAACAGTTCTTC	CASSDPGRNEQFF
TRBV28	-	TRBJ2-7	once	TGTGCCAGCAGTGGACCTAGCTTAACGTACGAGCAGTACTTC	CASSGPSLTYEQYF
TRBV29-1	TRBD2	TRBJ2-3	-	TGCAGCGTTACGACTAGCGGGGGACCCACAGATACGCAGTATTTT	CSVTTSGGPTDTQYF
TRBV9	-	TRBJ2-3	once	TGTGCCAGCAGCGTAGTGGGAGACGGGACAGATACGCAGTATTTT	CASSVVGDGTDTQYF
TRBV5-1	-	TRBJ2-7	-	TGCGCCAGCAGCTTGTCGACAGGAAGGTCCTACGAGCAGTACTTC	CASSLSTGRSYEQYF
TRBV7-8	-	TRBJ1-2	-	TGTGCCAGCAGCTTATTTCCTCTAGACTATGGCTACACCTTC	CASSLFPLDYGYTF
TRBV2	-	TRBJ2-5	-	TGTGCCAGCAGTGATCAACAGTTACAAGAGACCCAGTACTTC	CASSDQQLQETQYF
TRBV5-1	TRBD2	TRBJ2-3	-	TGCGCCAGCAGCCACGGACTAGCGGGAGGGGCCTGGGTAGATACGCAGTATTTT	CASSHGLAGGAWVDTQYF
TRBV5-1	-	TRBJ1-2	-	TGCGCCAGCAGCTTGGACTCCAATAACTATGGCTACACCTTC	CASSLDSNNYGYTF
TRBV27	-	TRBJ1-2	-	TGTGCCAGCAGTCCCACTCCGATCCTCTATGGCTACACCTTC	CASSPTPILYGYTF
TRBV5-4	-	TRBJ1-4	-	TGTGCCAGCAGCCAAAAGACTGGGAATGAAAAACTGTTTTTT	CASSQKTGNEKLFF
TRBV14	-	TRBJ1-1	-	TGTGCCAGCAGCCGCCCAGGGATGAACACTGAAGCTTTCTTT	CASSRPGMNTEAFF
TRBV29-1	-	TRBJ1-1	-	TGCAGCACAAAACAGGGGAACACTGAAGCTTTCTTT	CSTKQGNTEAFF
TRBV11-2	TRBD1	TRBJ1-2	-	TGTGCCAGCAGCTTAGTGACGGGACAGGGAGGTGCTGCAGGTGGCTACACCTTC	CASSLVTGQGGAAGGYTF
TRBV27	TRBD2	TRBJ2-3	-	TGTGCCAGCAGTTTACGGACTAGCGGTTCAGATACGCAGTATTTT	CASSLRTSGSDTQYF
TRBV28	TRBD1	TRBJ2-7	-	TGTGCCAGCAGTCTCAGGGGGTTCAGCTCCTACGAGCAGTACTTC	CASSLRGFSSYEQYF
TRBV5-1	-	TRBJ1-1	-	TGCGCCAGCGGACTACGGGGGGCGAATAAAGCTTTCTTT	CASGLRGANKAFF
TRBV18	TRBD1	TRBJ2-1	-	TGTGCCAGCTCACCGTTAAGGGACAGGGTTTACAATGAGCAGTTCTTC	CASSPLRDRVYNEQFF
TRBV5-1	-	TRBJ1-1	-	TGCGCCAGCGCGTCAGGGTACCTCGACACTGAAGCTTTCTTT	CASASGYLDTEAFF
TRBV5-4	TRBD2	TRBJ2-7	-	TGTGCCAGCAGCTTGGGGAAGAGCGGGAGCTCCTACGAGCAGTACTTC	CASSLGKSGSSYEQYF
TRBV28	-	TRBJ2-1	-	TGTGCCAGCAGTTTTTACACAATCAATGAGCAGTTCTTC	CASSFYTINEQFF
TRBV7-8	TRBD2	TRBJ2-5	-	TGTGCCAGCAGCAACGGATCGGGACTAGCGGGAAGGGAGACCCAGTACTTC	CASSNGSGLAGRETQYF
TRBV28	TRBD1	TRBJ2-2	-	TGTGCCAGCAGTTCACAAAAACGGGACAGGGCGACCGGGGAGCTGTTTTTT	CASSSQKRDRATGELFF
TRBV29-1	TRBD2	TRBJ2-3	few	TGCAGCGTGGGGACTAGCGGGAGTACAGATACGCAGTATTTT	CSVGTSGSTDTQYF
TRBV18	-	TRBJ1-1	-	TGTGCCAGCTCACCAGACGCGGGAGGTGAAGCTTTCTTT	CASSPDAGGEAFF
TRBV7-3	TRBD2	TRBJ2-3	-	TGTGCCAGCAGCCTAAAACCTATTATTCGGACTAGCGGGAGCACAGATACGCAGTATTTT	CASSLKPIIRTSGSTDTQYF
TRBV6-6	TRBD2	TRBJ2-4	-	TGTGCCAGCAGACTAGCGGGAGACATTCAGTACTTC	CASRLAGDIQYF
TRBV6-1	-	TRBJ1-1	-	TGTGCCACCCGGACACTCATGAACACTGAAGCTTTCTTT	CATRTLMNTEAFF
TRBV6-1	-	TRBJ2-7	-	TGTGCCAGCAGTGAAGCGGCAGGGGACCCCTACGAGCAGTACTTC	CASSEAAGDPYEQYF
TRBV5-4	TRBD1	TRBJ1-2	-	TGTGCCAGCAGCCCCGGGACAGGGGGATGGTATGGCTACACCTTC	CASSPGTGGWYGYTF
TRBV6-6	-	TRBJ2-2	-	TGTGCCAGCAGTAATTTGGGCCTGAACACCGGGGAGCTGTTTTTT	CASSNLGLNTGELFF
TRBV25-1	TRBD1	TRBJ2-4	once	TGTGCCAGCAGTGAAGGGACAGGGACCGATATTAAGTACTTC	CASSEGTGTDIKYF
TRBV15	-	TRBJ1-2	-	TGTGCCACCAGCAGAGATCAAGGGGAGGTCGGAATGTATTCCTTAAAGTTATATGGCTACACCTTC	CATSRDQGEVGMYSLKLYGYTF
TRBV11-2	-	TRBJ2-3	-	TGTGCCAGCGGGCGGGCAGATACGCAGTATTTT	CASGRADTQYF
TRBV6-1	-	TRBJ2-6	-	TGTGCCAGCAGTGGACAGTTCTCTGGGGCCAACGTCCTGACTTTC	CASSGQFSGANVLTF
TRBV7-8	TRBD2	TRBJ2-7	-	TGTGCCAGCAGCTCCGGACTAGCGGGAGAAGGCTACGAGCAGTACTTC	CASSSGLAGEGYEQYF
TRBV11-3	TRBD1	TRBJ1-3	-	TGTGCCAGCAGCTTTGGCCCAACAGGGGCTGGAAACACCATATATTTT	CASSFGPTGAGNTIYF
TRBV30	TRBD2	TRBJ2-3	-	TGTGCCTGGAGTCCTTTAACCCCTAGCGGGAGAGCAGATACGCAGTATTTT	CAWSPLTPSGRADTQYF
TRBV5-4	-	TRBJ1-5	-	TGTGCCAGCAGCTTGGGGGGGGACGCGGCTCAGCCCCAGCATTTT	CASSLGGDAAQPQHF
TRBV10-2	-	TRBJ1-6	few	TGCGCCAGCAGTGAGTCGACGGGTAATTCACCCCTCCACTTT	CASSESTGNSPLHF
TRBV9	TRBD1	TRBJ1-2	-	TGTGCCAGCAGCGAGAGTTGGACAGGGGTGGCGTTAGACTATGGCTACACCTTC	CASSESWTGVALDYGYTF
TRBV9	TRBD1	TRBJ1-1	few	TGTGCCAGCAGCGCCGACCGTTCTAGGGGGCTAAACACTGAAGCTTTCTTT	CASSADRSRGLNTEAFF
TRBV6-1	-	TRBJ2-7	few	TGTGCCAGCAGTGACGGGGCTAGCGCCTCCTACGAGCAGTACTTC	CASSDGASASYEQYF
TRBV30	TRBD2	TRBJ2-2	-	TGTGCCTGGAGTGTACTTCGGACTAGCGTCGCGAACACCGGGGAGCTGTTTTTT	CAWSVLRTSVANTGELFF
TRBV7-2	TRBD2	TRBJ2-7	-	TGTGCCAGCAGCTTAGGAATAGCGGGAGGAATGGACGAGCAGTACTTC	CASSLGIAGGMDEQYF
TRBV5-1	TRBD2	TRBJ2-3	-	TGCGCCAGCAACGAGGGCTTAACTAGCGGGCCCACAGATACGCAGTATTTT	CASNEGLTSGPTDTQYF
TRBV2	-	TRBJ1-2	few	TGTGCCAGCAGTGAAGGGGGCAGGGCAGCTAACTATGGCTACACCTTC	CASSEGGRAANYGYTF
TRBV9	-	TRBJ2-5	once	TGTGCCAGCAGCGTAGTCTCGACAGGTCTGGAGACCCAGTACTTC	CASSVVSTGLETQYF
TRBV6-1	-	TRBJ2-5	-	TGTGCCAGCAGCCGGGACTTCCAAGAGACCCAGTACTTC	CASSRDFQETQYF